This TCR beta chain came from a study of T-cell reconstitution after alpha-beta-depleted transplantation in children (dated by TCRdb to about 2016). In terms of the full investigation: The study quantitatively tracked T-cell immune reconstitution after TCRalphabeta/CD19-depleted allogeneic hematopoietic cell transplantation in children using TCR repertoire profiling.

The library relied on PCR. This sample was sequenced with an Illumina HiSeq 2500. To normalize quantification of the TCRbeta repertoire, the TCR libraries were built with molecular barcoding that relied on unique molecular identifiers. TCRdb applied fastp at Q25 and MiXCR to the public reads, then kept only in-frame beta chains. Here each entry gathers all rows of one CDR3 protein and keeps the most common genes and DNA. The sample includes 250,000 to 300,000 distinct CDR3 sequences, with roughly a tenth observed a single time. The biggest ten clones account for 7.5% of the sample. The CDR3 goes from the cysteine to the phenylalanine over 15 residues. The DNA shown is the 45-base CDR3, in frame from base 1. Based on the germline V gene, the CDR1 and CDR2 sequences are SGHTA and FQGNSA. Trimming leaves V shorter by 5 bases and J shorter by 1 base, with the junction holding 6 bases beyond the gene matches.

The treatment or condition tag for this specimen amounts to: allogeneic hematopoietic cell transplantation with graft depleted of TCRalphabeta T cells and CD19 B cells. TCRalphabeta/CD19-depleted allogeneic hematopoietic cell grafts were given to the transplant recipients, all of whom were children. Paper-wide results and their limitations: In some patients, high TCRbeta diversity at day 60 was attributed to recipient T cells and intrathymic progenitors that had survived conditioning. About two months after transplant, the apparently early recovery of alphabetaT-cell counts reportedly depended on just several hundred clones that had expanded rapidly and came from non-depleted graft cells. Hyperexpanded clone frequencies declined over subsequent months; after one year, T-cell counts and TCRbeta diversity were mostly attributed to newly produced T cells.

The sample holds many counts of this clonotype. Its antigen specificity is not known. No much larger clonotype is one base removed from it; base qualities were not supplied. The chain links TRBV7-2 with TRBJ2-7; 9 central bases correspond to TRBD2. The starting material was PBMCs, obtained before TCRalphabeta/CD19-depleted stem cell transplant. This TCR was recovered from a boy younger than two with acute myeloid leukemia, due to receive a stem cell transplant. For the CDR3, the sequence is CASSPSSGMSYEQYF. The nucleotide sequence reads TGTGCCAGCAGCCCGTCTAGCGGGATGTCCTACGAGCAGTACTTC.